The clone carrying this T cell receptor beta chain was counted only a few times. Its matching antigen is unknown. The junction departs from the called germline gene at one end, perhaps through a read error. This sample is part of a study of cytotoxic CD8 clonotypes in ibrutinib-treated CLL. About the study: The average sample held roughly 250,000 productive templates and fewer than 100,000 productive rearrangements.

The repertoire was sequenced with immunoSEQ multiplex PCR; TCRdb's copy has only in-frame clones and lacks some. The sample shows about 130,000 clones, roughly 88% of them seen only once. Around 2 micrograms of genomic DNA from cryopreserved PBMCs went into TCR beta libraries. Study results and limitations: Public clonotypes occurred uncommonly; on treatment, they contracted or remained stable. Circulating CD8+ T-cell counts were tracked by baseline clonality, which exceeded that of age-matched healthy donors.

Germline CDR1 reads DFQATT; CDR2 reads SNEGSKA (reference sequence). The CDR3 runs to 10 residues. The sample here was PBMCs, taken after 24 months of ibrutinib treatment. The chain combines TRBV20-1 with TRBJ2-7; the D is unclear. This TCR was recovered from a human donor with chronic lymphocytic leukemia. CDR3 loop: CSARAPLGPF. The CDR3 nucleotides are TGCAGTGCTAGGGCTCCCCTTGGGCCTTTT.